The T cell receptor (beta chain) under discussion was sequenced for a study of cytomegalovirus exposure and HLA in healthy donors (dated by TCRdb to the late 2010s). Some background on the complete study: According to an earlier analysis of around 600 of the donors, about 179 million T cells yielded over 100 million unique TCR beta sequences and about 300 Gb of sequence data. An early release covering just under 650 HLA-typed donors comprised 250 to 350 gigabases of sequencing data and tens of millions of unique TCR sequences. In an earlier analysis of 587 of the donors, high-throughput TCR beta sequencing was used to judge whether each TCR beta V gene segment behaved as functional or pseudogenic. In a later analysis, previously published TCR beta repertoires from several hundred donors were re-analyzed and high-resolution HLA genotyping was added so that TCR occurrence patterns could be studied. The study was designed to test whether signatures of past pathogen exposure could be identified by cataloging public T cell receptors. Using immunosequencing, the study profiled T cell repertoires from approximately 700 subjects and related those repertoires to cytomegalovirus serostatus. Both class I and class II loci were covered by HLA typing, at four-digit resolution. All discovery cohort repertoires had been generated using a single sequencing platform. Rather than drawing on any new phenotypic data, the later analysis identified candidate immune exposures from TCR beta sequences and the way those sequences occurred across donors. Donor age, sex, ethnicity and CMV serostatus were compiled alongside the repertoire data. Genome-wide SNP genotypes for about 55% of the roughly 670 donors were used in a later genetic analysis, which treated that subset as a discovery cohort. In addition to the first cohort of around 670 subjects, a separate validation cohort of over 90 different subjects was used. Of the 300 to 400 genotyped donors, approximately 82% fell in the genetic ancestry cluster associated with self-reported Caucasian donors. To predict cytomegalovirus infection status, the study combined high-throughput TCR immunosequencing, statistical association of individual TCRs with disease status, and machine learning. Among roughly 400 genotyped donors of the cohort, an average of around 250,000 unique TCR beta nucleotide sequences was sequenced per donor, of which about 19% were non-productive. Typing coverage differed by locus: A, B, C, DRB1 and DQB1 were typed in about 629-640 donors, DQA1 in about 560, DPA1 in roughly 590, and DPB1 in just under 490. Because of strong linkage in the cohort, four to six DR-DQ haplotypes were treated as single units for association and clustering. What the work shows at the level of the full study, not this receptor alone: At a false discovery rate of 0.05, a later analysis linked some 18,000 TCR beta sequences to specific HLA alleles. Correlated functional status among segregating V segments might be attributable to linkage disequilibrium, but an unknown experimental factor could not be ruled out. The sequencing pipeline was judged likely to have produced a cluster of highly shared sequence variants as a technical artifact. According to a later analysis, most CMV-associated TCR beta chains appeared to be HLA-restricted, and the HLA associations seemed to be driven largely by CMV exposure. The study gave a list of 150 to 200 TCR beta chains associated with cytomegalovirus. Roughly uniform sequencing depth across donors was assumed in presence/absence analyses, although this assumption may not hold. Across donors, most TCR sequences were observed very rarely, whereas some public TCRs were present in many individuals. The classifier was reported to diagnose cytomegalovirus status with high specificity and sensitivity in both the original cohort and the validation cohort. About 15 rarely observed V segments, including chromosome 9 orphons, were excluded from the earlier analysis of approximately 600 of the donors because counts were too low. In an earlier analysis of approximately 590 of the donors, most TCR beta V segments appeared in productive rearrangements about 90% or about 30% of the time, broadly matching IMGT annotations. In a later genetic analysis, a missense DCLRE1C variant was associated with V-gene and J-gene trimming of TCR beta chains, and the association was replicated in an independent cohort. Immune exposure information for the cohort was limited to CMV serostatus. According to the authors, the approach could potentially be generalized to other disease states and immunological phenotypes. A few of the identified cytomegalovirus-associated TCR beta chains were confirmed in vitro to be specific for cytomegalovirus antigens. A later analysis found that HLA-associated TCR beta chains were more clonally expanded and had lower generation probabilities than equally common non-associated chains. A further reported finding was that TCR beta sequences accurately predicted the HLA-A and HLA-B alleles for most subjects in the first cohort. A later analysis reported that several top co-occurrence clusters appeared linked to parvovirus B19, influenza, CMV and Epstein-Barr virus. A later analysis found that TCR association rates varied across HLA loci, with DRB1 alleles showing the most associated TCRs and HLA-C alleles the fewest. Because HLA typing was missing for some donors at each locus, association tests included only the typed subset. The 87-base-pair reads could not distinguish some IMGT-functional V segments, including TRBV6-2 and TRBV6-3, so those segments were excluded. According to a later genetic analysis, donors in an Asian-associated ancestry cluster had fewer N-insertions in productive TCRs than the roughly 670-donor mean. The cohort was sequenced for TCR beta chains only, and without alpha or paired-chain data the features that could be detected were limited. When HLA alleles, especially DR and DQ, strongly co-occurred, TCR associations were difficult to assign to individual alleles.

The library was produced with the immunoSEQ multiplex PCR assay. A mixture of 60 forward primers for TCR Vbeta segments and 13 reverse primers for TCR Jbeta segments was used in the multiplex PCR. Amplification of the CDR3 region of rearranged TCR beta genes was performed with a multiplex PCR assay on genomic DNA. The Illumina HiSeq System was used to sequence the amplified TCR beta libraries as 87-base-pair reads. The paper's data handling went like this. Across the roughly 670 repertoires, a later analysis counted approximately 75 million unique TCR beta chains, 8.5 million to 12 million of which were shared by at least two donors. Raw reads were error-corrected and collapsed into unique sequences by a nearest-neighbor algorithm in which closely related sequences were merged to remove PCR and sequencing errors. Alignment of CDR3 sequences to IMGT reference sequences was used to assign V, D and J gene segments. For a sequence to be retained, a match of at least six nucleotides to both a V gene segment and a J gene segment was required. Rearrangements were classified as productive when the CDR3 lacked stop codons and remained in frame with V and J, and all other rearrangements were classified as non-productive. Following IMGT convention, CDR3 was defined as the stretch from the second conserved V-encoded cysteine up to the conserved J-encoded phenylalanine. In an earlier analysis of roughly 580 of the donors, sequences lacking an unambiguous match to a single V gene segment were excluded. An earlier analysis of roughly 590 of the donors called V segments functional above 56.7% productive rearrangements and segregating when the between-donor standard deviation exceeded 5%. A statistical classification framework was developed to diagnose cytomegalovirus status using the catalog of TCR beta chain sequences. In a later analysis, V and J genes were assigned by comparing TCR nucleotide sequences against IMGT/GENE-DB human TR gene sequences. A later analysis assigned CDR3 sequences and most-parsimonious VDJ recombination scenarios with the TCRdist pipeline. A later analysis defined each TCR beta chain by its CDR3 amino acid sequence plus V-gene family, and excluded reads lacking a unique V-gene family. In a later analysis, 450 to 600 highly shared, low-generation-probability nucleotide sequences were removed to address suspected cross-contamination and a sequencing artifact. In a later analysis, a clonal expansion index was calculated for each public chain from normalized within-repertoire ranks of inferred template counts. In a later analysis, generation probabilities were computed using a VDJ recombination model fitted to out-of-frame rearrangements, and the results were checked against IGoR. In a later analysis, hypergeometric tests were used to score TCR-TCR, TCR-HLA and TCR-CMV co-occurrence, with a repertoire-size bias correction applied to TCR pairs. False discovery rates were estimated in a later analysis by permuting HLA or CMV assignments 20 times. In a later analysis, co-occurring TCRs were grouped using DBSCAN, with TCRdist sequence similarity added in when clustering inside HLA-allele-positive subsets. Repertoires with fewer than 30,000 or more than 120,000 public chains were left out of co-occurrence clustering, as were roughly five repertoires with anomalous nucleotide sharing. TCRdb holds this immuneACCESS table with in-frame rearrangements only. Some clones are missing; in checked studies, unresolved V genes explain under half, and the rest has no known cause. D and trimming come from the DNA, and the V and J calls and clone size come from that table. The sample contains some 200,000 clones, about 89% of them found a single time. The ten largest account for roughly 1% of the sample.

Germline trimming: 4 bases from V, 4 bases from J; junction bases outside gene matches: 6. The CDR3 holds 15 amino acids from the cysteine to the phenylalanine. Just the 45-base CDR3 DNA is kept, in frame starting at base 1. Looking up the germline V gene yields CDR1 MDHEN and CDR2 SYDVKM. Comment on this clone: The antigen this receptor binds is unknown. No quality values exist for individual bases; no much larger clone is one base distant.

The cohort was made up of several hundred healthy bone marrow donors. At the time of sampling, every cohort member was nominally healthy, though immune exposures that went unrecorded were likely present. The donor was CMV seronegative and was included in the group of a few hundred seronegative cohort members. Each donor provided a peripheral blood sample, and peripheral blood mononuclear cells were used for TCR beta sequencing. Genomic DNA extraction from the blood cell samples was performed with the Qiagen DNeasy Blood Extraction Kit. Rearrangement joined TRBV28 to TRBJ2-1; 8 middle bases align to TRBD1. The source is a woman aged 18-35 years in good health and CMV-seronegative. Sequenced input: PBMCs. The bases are TGTGCCAGCAGTTCGACAGGGGTCTTTTACAATGAGCAGTTCTTC. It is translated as CASSSTGVFYNEQFF.